The 26 T cell receptor beta chains below come from one sample, sequenced in a study of blood T cell repertoires in COVID-19 (dated by TCRdb to 2020 to 2021). Library generation was performed with the immunoSEQ multiplex PCR assay. In its TCRdb copy, this immuneACCESS table keeps in-frame sequences only and misses some clones. Where compared with another copy, unresolved V genes explain less than half of these, and the others have no known cause. The sample has about 180,000 clones on record, approximately 78% of them singletons. The top ten hold roughly 10% of the sample. The sample was peripheral blood. These receptors all stem from a woman at least 80 years old with COVID-19, enrolled during active disease.

The rearrangement uses TRBV4-1 and TRBJ1-2; TRBD1 agrees at 8 bases. Germline V gene lookup returns CDR1 MGHRA and CDR2 YSYEKL. The J segment lost 7 bases and the V segment lost 1 base, leaving 5 bases of the junction unmatched. This CDR3 is built from 14 residues. CDR3 sequence reads: CASSQVGRGLGYTF. The CDR3 DNA follows: TGCGCCAGCAGCCAAGTAGGCAGGGGGCTTGGCTACACCTTC.

The rearrangement joins TRBV5-6 to TRBJ2-4, with 8 bases lining up with TRBD1. Germline V gene lookup returns CDR1 SGHDT and CDR2 YYEEEE. Trimming removed 2 bases from V and 6 bases from J; junction bases left unmatched: 4. The CDR3 is 14 amino acids. Here the CDR3 DNA reads TGTGCCAGCAGCTTCACCGGGACAGGAAACATTCAGTACTTC. Protein sequence: CASSFTGTGNIQYF.

The gene calls are TRBV5-5 and TRBJ2-2; D is possibly TRBD2 (5 bases). Germline V gives CDR1 SGHKS, CDR2 YYEKEE (reference sequence). The CDR3 contains 14 residues. Trimming pared 4 bases from V and 6 bases from J, leaving 13 bases between. CDR3 DNA: TGTGCCAGCAGCCCCTTTAGCGTGGCCGGGGAGCTGTTTTTT. It is translated as CASSPFSVAGELFF.

The chain couples TRBV28 to TRBJ2-7; D unclear. V was trimmed by 0 bases and J by 1 base, leaving 13 bases between them. In germline, CDR1 is MDHEN, CDR2 SYDVKM. The CDR3 has 16 amino acids. This CDR3 reads CASSLWLETVSYEQYF. CDR3 bases: TGTGCCAGCAGTTTATGGTTGGAGACGGTTTCCTACGAGCAGTACTTC.

The chain uses TRBV27 and TRBJ1-1; D ambiguous. V was cut by 4 bases and J by 9 bases, with 12 bases left in between. This CDR3 comprises 12 residues. CDR1 and CDR2 from the germline V gene are MNHEY and SMNVEV (reference sequence). The CDR3 loop is CASSSTGEKAFF. The CDR3 DNA sequence: TGTGCCAGCAGTTCTACGGGTGAGAAAGCTTTCTTT.

The chain has TRBV27 and TRBJ2-7; 9 bases are shared with TRBD1. Germline V CDR1 and CDR2: MNHEY, SMNVEV (reference sequence). The J segment lost 1 base and the V segment lost 5 bases, leaving 3 bases of the junction unmatched. This CDR3 contains 14 residues. The CDR3 sequence: CASSKQGASYEQYF. The CDR3 coding sequence is TGTGCCAGCAGTAAACAGGGGGCGTCCTACGAGCAGTACTTC.

This chain uses TRBV27 with TRBJ2-3, with 9 bases identical to TRBD1. The CDR3 totals 18 residues. V was clipped by 2 bases and J by 2 bases; unmatched bases: 11. Per the germline V gene, CDR1 is MNHEY and CDR2 is SMNVEV (reference sequence). The CDR3 region has the DNA TGTGCCAGCAGTTTACATACCGGGACAGGGCTATTCACAGATACGCAGTATTTT. Its protein is CASSLHTGTGLFTDTQYF.

This clone occurred a few times. The chain employs TRBV7-9 and TRBJ1-1; the D gene is possibly TRBD1 (5 bases). Trimming pared 2 bases from V and 7 bases from J, leaving 14 bases between. This CDR3 contains 14 residues. Germline V gene data show CDR1 as SEHNR and CDR2 as FQNEAQ (reference sequence). The CDR3 region has the DNA TGTGCCAGCAGCTTATCGCCCTGGGGCTTTGAAGCTTTCTTT. It translates to CASSLSPWGFEAFF. The full variable domain, in which reference TRBV7-9 and TRBJ1-1 provide the parts outside the CDR3, is DTGVSQNPRHKITKRGQNVTFRCDPISEHNRLYWYRQTLGQGPEFLTYFQNEAQLEKSRLLSDRFSAERPKGSFSTLEIQRTEQGDSAMYLCASSLSPWGFEAFFGQGTRLTVV.

This chain links TRBV21-1 with TRBJ2-3; the table's D call of TRBD2 was not tested on the DNA. TRBV21-1 is a pseudogene locus. This CDR3 region has 17 residues. The CDR3 nucleotides read TGTGCCAGCAGCACCTTGCTGACTAGCGGAGGGGAAGATACGCAGTATTTT. Protein product: CASSTLLTSGGEDTQYF.

The CDR3 is CASSLVTAYEQYF. In DNA form, the CDR3 reads TGTGCCAGCAGCTTGGTTACAGCCTACGAGCAGTACTTC. The chain joins TRBV5-6 to TRBJ2-7; no firm D call. V was shortened by 0 bases and J by 2 bases, with 6 bases between the two germline ends. Looked up from germline, CDR1 is SGHDT and CDR2 is YYEEEE. This CDR3 region has 13 residues.

The chain carries TRBV6-5 and TRBJ1-1, with D maybe TRBD1 (5 bases). The V and J ends lost 4 bases and 4 bases respectively, with 19 bases between them. The CDR3 spans 16 residues. Germline V gene lookup returns CDR1 MNHEY and CDR2 SVGAGI. CDR3 sequence reads: CASSSPSRVLSTEAFF. CDR3 DNA: TGTGCCAGCAGTTCCCCTTCCAGGGTGTTAAGCACTGAAGCTTTCTTT.

The count of this clone is one. The CDR3 reads CATSDNRVLSTDTQYF. CDR3 coding DNA: TGTGCCACCAGTGATAACAGGGTTCTTAGCACAGATACGCAGTATTTT. This sequence joins TRBV24-1 and TRBJ2-3, with TRBD1 as a possible D gene (6 bases). The CDR3 contains 16 residues. Per the germline V gene, CDR1 is KGHDR and CDR2 is SFDVKD. The V end lost 3 bases, the J end lost 0 bases, and 12 bases lay between the germline ends.

The V call is TRBV6-5, the J call TRBJ1-5; no definite D call. Trimming left V 6 bases short and J 7 bases short, with 13 bases between. The V gene's germline CDR1 is MNHEY and CDR2 SVGAGI. CDR3 length: 13 residues. CDR3 region: CASRPPVGQPQHF. The CDR3 DNA follows: TGTGCCAGCAGACCTCCAGTCGGGCAGCCCCAGCATTTT.

This chain connects TRBV7-9 to TRBJ2-3; TRBD1 is a possible D gene (5 bases). V lost 5 bases and J 4 bases, leaving 25 bases between the germline ends. The CDR3 has 18 residues. Germline V gives CDR1 SEHNR, CDR2 FQNEAQ (reference sequence). The CDR3 loop is CASSPPLGMGLFPDTQYF. The CDR3 nucleotides are TGTGCCAGCAGCCCCCCCCTGGGTATGGGGCTGTTCCCAGATACGCAGTATTTT. Complete variable domain (other parts from reference TRBV7-9 and TRBJ2-3): DTGVSQNPRHKITKRGQNVTFRCDPISEHNRLYWYRQTLGQGPEFLTYFQNEAQLEKSRLLSDRFSAERPKGSFSTLEIQRTEQGDSAMYLCASSPPLGMGLFPDTQYFGPGTRLTVL.

The V call is TRBV4-1, the J call TRBJ1-4; weak D call: TRBD1 (5 bases). V lost 0 bases and J lost 4, with 12 bases in between. This CDR3 is 16 amino acids long. Germline V gene lookup returns CDR1 MGHRA and CDR2 YSYEKL. CDR3 in DNA: TGCGCCAGCAGCCAAGAGATGTCAGGGCTTAATGAAAAACTGTTTTTT. Translating gives CASSQEMSGLNEKLFF.

V and J are TRBV5-1 and TRBJ2-1; 13 positions match TRBD2. Looked up from germline, CDR1 is SGHRS and CDR2 is YFSETQ. The ends lost 5 bases at V and 9 bases at J; junction bases unmatched: 11. CDR3 size: 16 residues. The CDR3 nucleotides read TGCGCCAGCAGTGACCCGGGACTAGCGGGATTTGGTGAGCAGTTCTTC. Amino acids: CASSDPGLAGFGEQFF.

The chain combines TRBV28 with TRBJ2-3; no firm D call. The CDR3 runs 16 residues. V gave up 5 bases and J gave up 0 bases, with 15 bases separating them. Germline V gene lookup returns CDR1 MDHEN and CDR2 SYDVKM. This CDR3 reads CASSEFVYSSTDTQYF. In DNA, the CDR3 is TGTGCCAGCAGTGAGTTTGTATACTCTAGCACAGATACGCAGTATTTT.

The chain links TRBV12-5 to TRBJ1-1; 9 nucleotides match TRBD1. The CDR3 loop spans 15 amino acids. The germline V gene has CDR1 LGHNT and CDR2 FRNRAP. V trimming: 1 base; J trimming: 7 bases; junction bases outside the gene matches: 7. CDR3 in DNA: TGTGCTAGTGGTTTGGGGACTACAGGGGGCAATGAAGCTTTCTTT. Encoded protein: CASGLGTTGGNEAFF.

J is TRBJ1-2 and V is TRBV2, with D perhaps matching TRBD1 (5 bases). Trimming took off 6 bases at V and 5 bases at J, with 19 bases between the two ends. The CDR3 runs to 15 residues. Germline V gives CDR1 SNHLY, CDR2 FYNNEI. CDR3 sequence: CASRGAEARGYGYTF. In DNA form, the CDR3 reads TGTGCCAGCAGGGGAGCGGAGGCGCGGGGGTATGGCTACACCTTC.

This clone showed up just a few times. The chain links TRBV7-8 to TRBJ2-3; D not resolved. Germline-derived CDR1 and CDR2 are SGHVS and FQNEAQ. The CDR3 has 14 amino acids. Trimming left V 0 bases short and J 5 bases short, with 9 bases between. The CDR3 here is CASSLAGSGDTQYF. DNA for the CDR3: TGTGCCAGCAGCTTAGCCGGGTCCGGAGATACGCAGTATTTT.

The chain is built from TRBV27 and TRBJ2-7; tentative D call: TRBD2 (7 bases). The CDR3 has 14 residues. Germline V gene data show CDR1 as MNHEY and CDR2 as SMNVEV (reference sequence). Trimming pared 5 bases from V and 3 bases from J, leaving 14 bases between. This CDR3 is CASSDRGAVYEQYF. The CDR3, as DNA: TGTGCCAGCAGTGATCGGGGGGCAGTCTACGAGCAGTACTTC.

V and J are TRBV9 and TRBJ2-1, with 12 positions matching TRBD2. This CDR3 has 15 amino acids. The germline CDR1 and CDR2 sequences are SGDLS and YYNGEE. J was trimmed by 8 bases and V by 2 bases; bases with no gene match: 5. CDR3 sequence (DNA): TGTGCCAGCAGCGTCGGACTAGCGGGGAGTGATGAGCAGTTCTTC. Amino acid sequence: CASSVGLAGSDEQFF.

Worth noting for this clone: This same CDR3 is encoded by further DNA sequences in the sample. The chain recombines TRBV12-3 or TRBV12-4 with TRBJ2-7; D call uncertain. The CDR3 contains 12 residues. Trimming took off 2 bases at V and 2 bases at J, with 4 bases between the two ends. The CDR3 region has the DNA TGTGCCAGCAGTTTAACAGCCTACGAGCAGTACTTC. Its protein is CASSLTAYEQYF.

CDR3 coding DNA: TGTGCCAGCAGCTTTTCCTCGGGACAGTCGACCTACAATGAGCAGTTCTTC. Protein product: CASSFSSGQSTYNEQFF. The rearrangement joins TRBV5-4 to TRBJ2-1; 7 bases map to TRBD1. The germline V gene has CDR1 SGHNT and CDR2 YYREEE (reference sequence). The junction had 10 bases not matched to a gene; V was cut back by 2 bases and J by 2 bases. CDR3 length: 17 residues.

This rearrangement joins TRBV5-1 to TRBJ1-4; no firm D call. This CDR3 comprises 14 residues. V gave up 7 bases and J gave up 2 bases, with 12 bases separating them. CDR1 and CDR2 from the germline V gene are SGHRS and YFSETQ. In DNA, the CDR3 is TGCGCCAGCTCCTCGGTGGGCACTAATGAAAAACTGTTTTTT. This translates into CASSSVGTNEKLFF.

This chain uses TRBV21-1 with TRBJ2-5; the table's D gene call, TRBD2, was not cross checked with the DNA. TRBV21-1 is a listed pseudogene. This CDR3 is 14 amino acids long. CDR3 sequence (DNA): TGTGCCAGCAGGTTGAGCGGCCTGAGGGAGACCCAGTACTTC. It codes for CASRLSGLRETQYF.